This T cell receptor (beta chain) emerged from a study of cytomegalovirus exposure and HLA in healthy donors. This clone turned up a few times. No antigen is known for it. Germline V gene data show CDR1 as SGHNT and CDR2 as YYREEE (reference sequence). J lost 1 base, V lost 5 bases, and 8 bases had no gene match. This CDR3 has 16 residues. Primers: 60 Vbeta forward and 13 Jbeta reverse. TCRdb keeps only in-frame clones here, not all; method: immunoSEQ multiplex PCR. The repertoire holds tens of thousands of clones, with about 66% as singletons. Study-level points and caveats: Relative to equally common others, HLA-associated TCR beta chains showed greater clonal expansion in a later analysis. Most TCR sequences proved rare, with some public TCRs found in many donors. For presence/absence analyses, sequencing depth was assumed to be roughly uniform across donors.

The material sequenced was PBMCs. This sequence was found in a man aged 45-60 years in good health and CMV-seropositive. The gene calls are TRBV5-4 and TRBJ2-2; 7 bases fit TRBD2. CDR3 sequence (DNA): TGTGCCAGCAGATCAGGGACGGGGGGGAACACCGGGGAGCTGTTTTTT. This sequence encodes CASRSGTGGNTGELFF.